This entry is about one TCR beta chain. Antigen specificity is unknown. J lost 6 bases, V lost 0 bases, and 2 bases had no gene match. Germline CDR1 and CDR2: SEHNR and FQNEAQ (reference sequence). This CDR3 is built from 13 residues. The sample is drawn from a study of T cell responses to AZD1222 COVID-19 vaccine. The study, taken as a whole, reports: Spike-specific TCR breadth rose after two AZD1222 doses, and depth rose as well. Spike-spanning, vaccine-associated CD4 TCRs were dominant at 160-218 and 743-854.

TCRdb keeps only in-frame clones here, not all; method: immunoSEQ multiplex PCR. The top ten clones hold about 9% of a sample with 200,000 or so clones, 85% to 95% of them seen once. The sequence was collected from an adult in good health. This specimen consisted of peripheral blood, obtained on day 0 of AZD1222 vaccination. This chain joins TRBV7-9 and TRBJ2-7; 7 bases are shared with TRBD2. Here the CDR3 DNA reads TGTGCCAGCAGCTTAGCGGGGAGGGGCGAGCAGTACTTC. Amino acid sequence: CASSLAGRGEQYF.